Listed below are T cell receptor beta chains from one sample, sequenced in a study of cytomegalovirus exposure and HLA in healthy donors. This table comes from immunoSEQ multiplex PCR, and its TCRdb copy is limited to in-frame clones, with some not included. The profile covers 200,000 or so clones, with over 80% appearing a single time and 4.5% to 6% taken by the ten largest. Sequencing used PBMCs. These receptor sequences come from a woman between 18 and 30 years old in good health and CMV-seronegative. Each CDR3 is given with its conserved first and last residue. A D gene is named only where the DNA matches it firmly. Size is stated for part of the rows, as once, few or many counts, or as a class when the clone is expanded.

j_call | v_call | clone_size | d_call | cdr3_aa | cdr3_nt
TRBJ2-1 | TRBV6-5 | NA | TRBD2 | CASSYRPGTRDNEQFF | TGTGCCAGCAGTTACCGTCCCGGGACTAGAGACAATGAGCAGTTCTTC
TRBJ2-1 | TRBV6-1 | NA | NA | CASSRQFEQFF | TGTGCCAGCAGTAGACAGTTTGAGCAGTTCTTC
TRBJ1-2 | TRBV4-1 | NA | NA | CASSQAPRQGPSGYTF | TGCGCCAGCAGCCAAGCCCCCCGGCAAGGGCCGTCGGGCTACACCTTC
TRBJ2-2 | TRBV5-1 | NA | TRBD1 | CASSFDREGTGELFF | TGCGCCAGCAGCTTCGACAGGGAAGGTACCGGGGAGCTGTTTTTT
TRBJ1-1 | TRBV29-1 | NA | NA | CSVEYRGLGTEAFF | TGCAGCGTTGAGTATAGGGGCCTGGGGACTGAAGCTTTCTTT
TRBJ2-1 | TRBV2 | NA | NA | CASMRGPYNEQFF | TGTGCCAGCATGAGGGGCCCCTACAATGAGCAGTTCTTC
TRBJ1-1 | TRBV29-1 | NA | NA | CSTIPTVGDTEAFF | TGCAGCACGATACCGACAGTCGGGGACACTGAAGCTTTCTTT
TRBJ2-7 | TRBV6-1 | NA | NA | CASSEWGEERF | TGTGCCAGCAGTGAATGGGGGGAGGAGAGGTTC
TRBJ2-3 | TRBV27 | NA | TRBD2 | CASSLAVTDTQYF | TGTGCCAGCAGCCTAGCGGTCACAGATACGCAGTATTTT
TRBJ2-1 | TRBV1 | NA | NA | CTSSSPPGPSAYNEQFF | TGCACCAGCAGCTCTCCTCCGGGACCATCGGCCTACAATGAGCAGTTCTTC
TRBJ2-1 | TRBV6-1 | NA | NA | CASSKLAYSYNEQFF | TGTGCCAGCAGTAAGCTAGCGTACTCCTACAATGAGCAGTTCTTC
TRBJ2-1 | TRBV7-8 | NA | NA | CASSLGWTDYNEQFF | TGTGCCAGCAGCTTAGGGTGGACGGATTACAATGAGCAGTTCTTC
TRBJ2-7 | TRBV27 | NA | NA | CASSLYEQYF | TGTGCCAGCAGTTTATACGAGCAGTACTTC
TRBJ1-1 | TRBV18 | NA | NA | CASSPPAGTEAFF | TGTGCCAGCTCACCACCGGCGGGAACTGAAGCTTTCTTT
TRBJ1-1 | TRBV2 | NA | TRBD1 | CASSERGQYTEAFF | TGTGCCAGCAGTGAAAGGGGACAGTACACTGAAGCTTTCTTT
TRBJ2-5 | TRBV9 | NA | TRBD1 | CASSVTGLETQYF | TGTGCCAGCAGCGTGACAGGGTTAGAGACCCAGTACTTC
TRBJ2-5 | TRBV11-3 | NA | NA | CASSSGPSKTQYF | TGTGCCAGCAGCTCAGGACCCTCCAAGACCCAGTACTTC
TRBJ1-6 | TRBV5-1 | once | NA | CASSFAGVNSPLHF | TGCGCCAGCAGCTTTGCGGGGGTCAATTCACCCCTCCACTTT
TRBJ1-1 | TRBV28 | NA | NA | CASSSDRQNEAFF | TGTGCCAGCAGTTCGGACAGACAAAACGAAGCTTTCTTT
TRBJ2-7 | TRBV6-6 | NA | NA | CASSVLGSPYEQYF | TGTGCCAGCAGTGTACTCGGGTCACCCTACGAGCAGTACTTC
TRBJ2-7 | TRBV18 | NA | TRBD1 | CASSPSRDRGHEQYF | TGTGCCAGCTCACCAAGTCGGGACAGGGGCCACGAGCAGTACTTC
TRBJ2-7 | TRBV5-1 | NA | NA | CASSLVMSPSSYEQYF | TGCGCCAGCAGCTTGGTTATGTCCCCTAGCTCCTACGAGCAGTACTTC
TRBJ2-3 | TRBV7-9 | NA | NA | CASSRSADTQYF | TGTGCCAGCAGCCGCTCCGCAGATACGCAGTATTTT
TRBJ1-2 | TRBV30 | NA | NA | CAAAGYYGYTF | TGTGCCGCGGCGGGCTACTATGGCTACACCTTC
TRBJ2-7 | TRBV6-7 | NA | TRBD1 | CAKPGQGSEQYF | TGTGCCAAACCGGGACAGGGGAGCGAGCAGTACTTC
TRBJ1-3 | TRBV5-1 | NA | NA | CASSLEGQGNTIYF | TGCGCCAGCAGCTTGGAGGGACAAGGAAACACCATATATTTT
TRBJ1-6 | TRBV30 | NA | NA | CAWAGLRDSPLHF | TGTGCCTGGGCAGGTCTCAGGGATTCACCCCTCCACTTT
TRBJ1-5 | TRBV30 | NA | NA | CAWSTENNQPQHF | TGTGCCTGGAGTACCGAAAACAATCAGCCCCAGCATTTT
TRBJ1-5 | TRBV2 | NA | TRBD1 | CARGGTGNQPQHF | TGTGCCAGAGGGGGGACAGGCAATCAGCCCCAGCATTTT
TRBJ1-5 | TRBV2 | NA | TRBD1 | CASRGDRFSNQPQHF | TGTGCCAGCAGGGGGGACAGATTTAGCAATCAGCCCCAGCATTTT
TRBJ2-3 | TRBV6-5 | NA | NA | CASSPPGDSDTQYF | TGTGCCAGCAGTCCCCCAGGGGATTCAGATACGCAGTATTTT
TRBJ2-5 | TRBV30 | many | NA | CAWIGQETQYF | TGTGCCTGGATCGGCCAAGAGACCCAGTACTTC
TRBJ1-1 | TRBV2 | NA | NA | CASRWDTEAFF | TGTGCCAGCAGGTGGGACACTGAAGCTTTCTTT
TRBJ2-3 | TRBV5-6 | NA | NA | CASSVRGGPDTQYF | TGTGCCAGCAGCGTTAGAGGAGGACCAGATACGCAGTATTTT